This T cell receptor (beta chain) was recorded in a study of shared clonotypes between healthy human individuals. The V end lost 6 bases, the J end lost 5 bases, and 17 bases lay between the germline ends. The CDR3 is 14 amino acids. Germline values: CDR1 ENHRY, CDR2 SYGVKD. CD45RO-negative, CCR7-positively selected cells formed the naive CD8 fraction, excluding terminally differentiated effector memory CD45RA+ cells. Assay used: immunoSEQ multiplex PCR; TCRdb lists only in-frame clones, some missing. This table holds approximately 590,000 clones, 95% to 96% found once. The V gene is TRBV10-3, the J gene TRBJ2-7; TRBD1 might be the D (6 bases). The source material was naive CD8+ T cells sorted from blood. The sequence was collected from a woman in her twenties or thirties in good health. CDR3 amino acids: CAIRDPTGQDEQYF. The CDR3 coding sequence is TGTGCCATCAGGGACCCGACAGGTCAAGACGAGCAGTACTTC.